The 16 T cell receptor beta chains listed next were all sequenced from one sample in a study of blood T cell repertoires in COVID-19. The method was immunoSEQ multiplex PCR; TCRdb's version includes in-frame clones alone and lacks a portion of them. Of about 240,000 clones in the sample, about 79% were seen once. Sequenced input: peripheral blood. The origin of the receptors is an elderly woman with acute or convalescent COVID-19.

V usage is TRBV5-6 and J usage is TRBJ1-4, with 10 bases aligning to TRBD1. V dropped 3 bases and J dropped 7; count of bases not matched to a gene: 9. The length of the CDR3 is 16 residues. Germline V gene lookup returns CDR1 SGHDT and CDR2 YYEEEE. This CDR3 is CASSSDRGRAAEKLFF. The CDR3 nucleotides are TGTGCCAGCAGCTCCGACAGGGGGCGGGCCGCTGAAAAACTGTTTTTT.

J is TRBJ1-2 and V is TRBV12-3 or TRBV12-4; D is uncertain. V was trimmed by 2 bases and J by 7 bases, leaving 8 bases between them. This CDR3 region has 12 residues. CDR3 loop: CASSLWGGGYTF. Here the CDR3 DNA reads TGTGCCAGCAGTTTATGGGGAGGTGGCTACACCTTC.

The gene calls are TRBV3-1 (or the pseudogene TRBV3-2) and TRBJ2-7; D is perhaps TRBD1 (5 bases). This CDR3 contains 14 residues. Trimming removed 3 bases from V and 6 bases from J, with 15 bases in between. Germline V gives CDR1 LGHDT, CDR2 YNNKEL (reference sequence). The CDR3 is CASSQATVTGEQYF. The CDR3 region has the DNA TGTGCCAGCAGCCAGGCGACAGTAACGGGCGAGCAGTACTTC.

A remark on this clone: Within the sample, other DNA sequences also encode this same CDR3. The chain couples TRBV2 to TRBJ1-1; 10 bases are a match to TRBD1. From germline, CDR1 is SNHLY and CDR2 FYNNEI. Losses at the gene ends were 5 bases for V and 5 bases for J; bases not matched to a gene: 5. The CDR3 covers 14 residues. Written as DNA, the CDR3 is TGTGCCAGCAGTACTCGGACAGGGGGGACTGAAGCTTTCTTT. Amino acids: CASSTRTGGTEAFF.

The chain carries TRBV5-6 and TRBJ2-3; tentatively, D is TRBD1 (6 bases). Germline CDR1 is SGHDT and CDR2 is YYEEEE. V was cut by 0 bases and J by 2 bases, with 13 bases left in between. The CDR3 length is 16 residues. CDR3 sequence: CASSLVKGVYTDTQYF. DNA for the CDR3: TGTGCCAGCAGCTTGGTTAAGGGGGTATACACAGATACGCAGTATTTT.

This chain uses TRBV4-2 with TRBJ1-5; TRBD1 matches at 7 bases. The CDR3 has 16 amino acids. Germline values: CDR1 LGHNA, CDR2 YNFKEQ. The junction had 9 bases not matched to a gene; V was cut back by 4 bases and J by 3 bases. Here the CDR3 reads CASSPQGEASNQPQHF. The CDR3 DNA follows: TGTGCCAGCAGCCCCCAGGGGGAGGCATCCAATCAGCCCCAGCATTTT.

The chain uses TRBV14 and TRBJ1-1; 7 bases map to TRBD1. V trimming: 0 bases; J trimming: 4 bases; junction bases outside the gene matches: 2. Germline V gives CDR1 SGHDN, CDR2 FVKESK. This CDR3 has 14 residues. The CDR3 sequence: CASSQDYRGTEAFF. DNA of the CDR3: TGTGCCAGCAGCCAAGATTACAGGGGCACTGAAGCTTTCTTT.

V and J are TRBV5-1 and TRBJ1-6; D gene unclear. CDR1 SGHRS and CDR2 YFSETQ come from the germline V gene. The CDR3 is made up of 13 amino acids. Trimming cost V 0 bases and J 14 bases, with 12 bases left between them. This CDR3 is CASSLVGDRTLHF. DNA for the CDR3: TGCGCCAGCAGCTTGGTCGGGGATCGGACCCTCCACTTT.

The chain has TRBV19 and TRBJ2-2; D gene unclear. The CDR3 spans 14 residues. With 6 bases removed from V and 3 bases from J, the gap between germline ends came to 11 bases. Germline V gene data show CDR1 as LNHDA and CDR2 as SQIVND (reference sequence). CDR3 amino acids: CASRTKPHTGELFF. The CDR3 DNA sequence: TGTGCCAGTAGAACCAAGCCTCACACCGGGGAGCTGTTTTTT.

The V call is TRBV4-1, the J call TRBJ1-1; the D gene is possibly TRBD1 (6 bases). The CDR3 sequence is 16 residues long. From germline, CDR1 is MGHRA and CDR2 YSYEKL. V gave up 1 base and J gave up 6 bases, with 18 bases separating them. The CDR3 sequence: CASSQGQGLERAEAFF. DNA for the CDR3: TGCGCCAGCAGCCAAGGGCAGGGGTTGGAAAGGGCTGAAGCTTTCTTT.

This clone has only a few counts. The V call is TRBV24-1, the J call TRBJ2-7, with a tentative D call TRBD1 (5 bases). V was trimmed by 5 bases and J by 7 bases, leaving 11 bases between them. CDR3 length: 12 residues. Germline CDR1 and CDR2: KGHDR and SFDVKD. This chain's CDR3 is CATSAGLGEQYF. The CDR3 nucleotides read TGTGCCACCAGTGCAGGGCTCGGGGAGCAGTACTTC.

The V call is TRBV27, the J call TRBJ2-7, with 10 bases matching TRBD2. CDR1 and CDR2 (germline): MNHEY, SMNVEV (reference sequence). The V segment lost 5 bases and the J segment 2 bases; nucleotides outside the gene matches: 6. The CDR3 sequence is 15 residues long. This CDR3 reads CASSPASGGPYEQYF. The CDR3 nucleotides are TGTGCCAGCAGTCCGGCTAGCGGGGGACCCTACGAGCAGTACTTC.

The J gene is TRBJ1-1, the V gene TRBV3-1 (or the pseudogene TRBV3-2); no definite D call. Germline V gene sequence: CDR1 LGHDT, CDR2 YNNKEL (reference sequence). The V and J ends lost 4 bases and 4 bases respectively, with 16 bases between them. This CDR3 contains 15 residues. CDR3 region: CASSPQIVGGTEAFF. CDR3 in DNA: TGTGCCAGCAGCCCGCAAATTGTGGGAGGCACTGAAGCTTTCTTT.

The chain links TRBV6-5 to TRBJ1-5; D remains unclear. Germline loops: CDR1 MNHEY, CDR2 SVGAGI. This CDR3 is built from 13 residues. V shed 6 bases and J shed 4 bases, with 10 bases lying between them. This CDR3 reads CASSLTPNQPQHF. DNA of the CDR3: TGTGCCAGCAGCTTGACACCAAATCAGCCCCAGCATTTT.

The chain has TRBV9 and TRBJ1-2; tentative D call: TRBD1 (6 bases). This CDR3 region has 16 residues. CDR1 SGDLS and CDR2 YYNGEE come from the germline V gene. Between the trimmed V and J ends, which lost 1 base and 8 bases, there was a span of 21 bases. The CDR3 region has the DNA TGTGCCAGCAGCGTAAAGATGGACAGCGCCAATGCGGGCTACACCTTC. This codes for CASSVKMDSANAGYTF.

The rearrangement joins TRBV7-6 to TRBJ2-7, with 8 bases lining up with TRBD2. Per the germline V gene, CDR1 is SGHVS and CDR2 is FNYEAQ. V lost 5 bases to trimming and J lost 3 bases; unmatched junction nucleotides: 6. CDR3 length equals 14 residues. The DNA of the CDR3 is TGTGCCAGCAGCCCGGGGGGGTCTGGCTACGAGCAGTACTTC. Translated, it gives CASSPGGSGYEQYF.